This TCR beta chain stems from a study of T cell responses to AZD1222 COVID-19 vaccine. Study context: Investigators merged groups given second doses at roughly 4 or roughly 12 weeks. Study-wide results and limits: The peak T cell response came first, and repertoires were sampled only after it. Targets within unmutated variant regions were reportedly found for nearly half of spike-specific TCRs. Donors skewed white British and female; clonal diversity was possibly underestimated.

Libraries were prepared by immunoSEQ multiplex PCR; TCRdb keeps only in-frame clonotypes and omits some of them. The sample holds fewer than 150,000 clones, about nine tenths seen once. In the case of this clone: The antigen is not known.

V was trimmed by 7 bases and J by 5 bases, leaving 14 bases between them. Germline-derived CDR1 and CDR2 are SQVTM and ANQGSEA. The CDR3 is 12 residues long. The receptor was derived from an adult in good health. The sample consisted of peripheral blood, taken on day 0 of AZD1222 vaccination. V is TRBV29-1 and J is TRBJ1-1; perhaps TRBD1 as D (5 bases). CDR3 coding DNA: TGCAGCGCTGAGAGGGGAACTACTGAAGCTTTCTTT. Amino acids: CSAERGTTEAFF. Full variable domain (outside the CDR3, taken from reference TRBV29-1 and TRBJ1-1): SAVISQKPSRDICQRGTSLTIQCQVDSQVTMMFWYRQQPGQSLTLIATANQGSEATYESGFVIDKFPISRPNLTFSTLTVSNMSPEDSSIYLCSAERGTTEAFFGQGTRLTVV.